One sample yielded the 7 T cell receptor beta chains listed below, sequenced in a study of blood T cell repertoires in COVID-19. Measured with immunoSEQ multiplex PCR; TCRdb has only the in-frame clones, and not every one. The sample has roughly 35,000 clones; over 75% are singletons. Sequenced input: peripheral blood. All receptors come from a man between 60 and 75 years old with active COVID-19.

V and J are TRBV24-1 and TRBJ2-1; D may be TRBD1 (6 bases). Germline V gene data show CDR1 as KGHDR and CDR2 as SFDVKD. The CDR3 is 16 residues long. Trimming pared 8 bases from V and 0 bases from J, leaving 16 bases between. This CDR3 reads CATMTGSSISYNEQFF. CDR3 nucleotides: TGTGCCACCATGACAGGCAGCTCCATCTCCTACAATGAGCAGTTCTTC.

The V call is TRBV19, the J call TRBJ2-5, with D possibly matching TRBD1 (5 bases). With 7 bases removed from V and 2 bases from J, the gap between germline ends came to 14 bases. Germline assignment: CDR1 LNHDA and CDR2 SQIVND (reference sequence). This CDR3 spans 14 amino acids. CDR3 nucleotide sequence: TGTGCCAGTAATACAGGCAAGGGGCAAGAGACCCAGTACTTC. Residues: CASNTGKGQETQYF.

This clone was seen only a few times. The chain employs TRBV18 and TRBJ1-4; 8 bases fit TRBD1. The junction had 5 bases not matched to a gene; V was cut back by 2 bases and J by 6 bases. This CDR3 has 15 residues. Germline CDR1 KGHSH, CDR2 LQKENI. CDR3 nucleotide sequence: TGTGCCAGCTCACCAGCCGCAGGGGGCGATGAAAAACTGTTTTTT. Amino acid sequence: CASSPAAGGDEKLFF.

The rearrangement uses TRBV27 and TRBJ2-1; 9 nucleotides line up with TRBD2. The CDR3 is 16 amino acids. Germline CDR1 MNHEY, CDR2 SMNVEV (reference sequence). V trimming: 5 bases; J trimming: 1 base; junction bases outside the gene matches: 6. CDR3 amino acids: CASSPTLAGSYNEQFF. For the CDR3, the DNA is TGTGCCAGCAGTCCCACTCTAGCGGGGTCCTACAATGAGCAGTTCTTC.

The rearrangement joins TRBV14 to TRBJ2-6; 7 nucleotides match TRBD1. CDR1 and CDR2 (germline): SGHDN, FVKESK. The CDR3 contains 19 residues. The V gene end was trimmed by 5 bases and the J gene end by 0 bases; junction bases not matched to a gene: 13. The CDR3 is CASSESQGLLLSGANVLTF. The CDR3 nucleotides read TGTGCCAGCAGCGAATCACAGGGGCTCCTTCTCTCTGGGGCCAACGTCCTGACTTTC. Full variable domain (missing parts from reference TRBV14 and TRBJ2-6): EAGVTQFPSHSVIEKGQTVTLRCDPISGHDNLYWYRRVMGKEIKFLLHFVKESKQDESGMPNNRFLAERTGGTYSTLKVQPAELEDSGVYFCASSESQGLLLSGANVLTFGAGSRLTVL.

The chain couples TRBV6-6 to TRBJ2-7; 8 bases align to TRBD2. The junction had 4 bases not matched to a gene; V was cut back by 4 bases and J by 2 bases. The CDR3 length is 14 residues. Germline V gives CDR1 MNHNY, CDR2 SVGAGI (reference sequence). The CDR3 coding sequence is TGTGCCAGCAGTTGGCGGGAGGTACCCTACGAGCAGTACTTC. It yields the protein CASSWREVPYEQYF.

By frequency in the sample, this clone is medium-sized. The genes are TRBV5-6 and TRBJ1-1; no clear D. The CDR3 is 14 amino acids. Trimming took off 1 base at V and 2 bases at J, with 9 bases between the two ends. CDR1 SGHDT and CDR2 YYEEEE come from the germline V gene. The CDR3 DNA follows: TGTGCCAGCAGCTTGTTCGGGGTTAACACTGAAGCTTTCTTT. It codes for CASSLFGVNTEAFF. The variable domain in full, completed from reference TRBV5-6 and TRBJ1-1, reads DAGVTQSPTHLIKTRGQQVTLRCSPKSGHDTVSWYQQALGQGPQFIFQYYEEEERQRGNFPDRFSGHQFPNYSSELNVNALLLGDSALYLCASSLFGVNTEAFFGQGTRLTVV.